Listed below are T cell receptor beta chains from one sample, sequenced in a study of shared clonotypes between healthy human individuals. Only in-frame clones appear in the TCRdb table, and some are missing; sequencing was by immunoSEQ multiplex PCR. This sample yields around 650,000 clones, of which about 95% are seen a single time; 0.095% to 0.13% belongs to the top ten. The sample comprised naive CD8+ T cells sorted from blood. All receptors derive from a woman aged 30 to 39 in good health. Each CDR3 is given with its conserved first and last residue. A D gene is named only where the DNA matches it firmly. Where a row states a size, it is once, few, many or the class of an expanded clone; other rows omit it.

TGTGCCAGCAGTTTGGGCCCTAGCACAGATACGCAGTATTTT CASSLGPSTDTQYF - TRBJ2-3 TRBV28 -
TGTGCCAGCAGCTTAACAGTAACTCAAGAGACCCAGTACTTC CASSLTVTQETQYF - TRBJ2-5 TRBV7-9 -
TGCGCCAGCAGGGACCACACAGATACGCAGTATTTT CASRDHTDTQYF few TRBJ2-3 TRBV5-1 -
TGTGCCAGCAGTGACCAAGTAGGACAGGGGGCGTATGAGCAGTTCTTC CASSDQVGQGAYEQFF - TRBJ2-1 TRBV6-4 TRBD1
TGTGCCAGCAGCTTAGTTCCTGGCGTATACTCCTACGAGCAGTACTTC CASSLVPGVYSYEQYF - TRBJ2-7 TRBV7-9 -
TGTGCCAGCAGTCGAGCAGGGGATGAAGCTTTCTTT CASSRAGDEAFF few TRBJ1-1 TRBV7-8 -
TGTGCCACCCTGCGGGAGGTCGGGGACGAGCAGTACTTC CATLREVGDEQYF - TRBJ2-7 TRBV19 TRBD2
TGTGCCAGCAGTTTCTGGGGGGATGAGCAGTTCTTC CASSFWGDEQFF once TRBJ2-1 TRBV27 -
TGCGCCAGCAGCCATCCGGGGGCCCTGGGAACTGAAGCTTTCTTT CASSHPGALGTEAFF - TRBJ1-1 TRBV4-1 -
TGTGCCAGCAGTTCCAGGGAATCGGCCACTGAAGCTTTCTTT CASSSRESATEAFF - TRBJ1-1 TRBV27 -
TGTGCCAGCAGAGGGACAGGGGGCACTGAAGCTTTCTTT CASRGTGGTEAFF - TRBJ1-1 TRBV25-1 TRBD1
TGTGCCAGTAGTATGGCGCAGGGGGAATACGAGCAGTACTTC CASSMAQGEYEQYF once TRBJ2-7 TRBV19 TRBD1
TGTGCCAGCAGTTTATGGGTAGGGGGTTCCCTAGAGACCCAGTACTTC CASSLWVGGSLETQYF - TRBJ2-5 TRBV28 -
TGCAGCGTTGAAGAAGGGGGTCCTTACAATGAGCAGTTCTTC CSVEEGGPYNEQFF - TRBJ2-1 TRBV29-1 -
TGTGCCAGCAGCCACCGGACCGGCTATAGCAATCAGCCCCAGCATTTT CASSHRTGYSNQPQHF - TRBJ1-5 TRBV7-2 -
TGTGCCAGCAGCTCGGGACACAACTCCTACGAGCAGTACTTC CASSSGHNSYEQYF - TRBJ2-7 TRBV5-6 -
TGTGCCAGCAACCAGGGGGACTGGAACGAGCAGTACTTC CASNQGDWNEQYF - TRBJ2-7 TRBV28 -
TGTGCCAGCAGCTTAGATCTAGCGGGATGGTATACTTACGAGCAGTACTTC CASSLDLAGWYTYEQYF - TRBJ2-7 TRBV7-2 TRBD2
TGTGCCAGCAGTTTTTATAACAGGGCCGTCGGGGAGCTGTTTTTT CASSFYNRAVGELFF - TRBJ2-2 TRBV27 -
TGTGCCAGCAGCTTGGGGGGCGGGACCCGCGGCAATGAGCAGTTCTTC CASSLGGGTRGNEQFF once TRBJ2-1 TRBV7-9 -
TGTGCCTGGAGGACAGGGATCGGGACAGATACGCAGTATTTT CAWRTGIGTDTQYF once TRBJ2-3 TRBV30 TRBD1
TGTGCCAGTAGTACGATGGACAGTCTAAACCTCGCGAACACCGGGGAGCTGTTTTTT CASSTMDSLNLANTGELFF - TRBJ2-2 TRBV19 -
TGTGCCAGCAGAACGACAGGGGGCGCTGGGGCCAACGTCCTGACTTTC CASRTTGGAGANVLTF once TRBJ2-6 TRBV27 TRBD1
TGTGCCAGCAGCCCTCTGGGTGGGTTAGCGAGGGACACTGAAGCTTTCTTT CASSPLGGLARDTEAFF - TRBJ1-1 TRBV27 -
TGTGCCAGCAGCTTTAGTCCCAATGAGCAGTTCTTC CASSFSPNEQFF - TRBJ2-1 TRBV7-9 -
TGCGCCAGCAGCTTGGGCACCGGAGGGGCGCAGAACACTGAAGCTTTCTTT CASSLGTGGAQNTEAFF - TRBJ1-1 TRBV5-1 -
TGTGCCAGCAGTCAGCCGACAGGGCACGAGCAGTACTTC CASSQPTGHEQYF - TRBJ2-7 TRBV7-9 TRBD1
TGCGCCAGCAGCCAAAGTACGGTAGGCGGGGCTGGTTTTGAAAAACTGTTTTTT CASSQSTVGGAGFEKLFF - TRBJ1-4 TRBV4-1 -
TGTGCCAGCAGCCTCAGGGACACGGAAGACAATGAGCAGTTCTTC CASSLRDTEDNEQFF - TRBJ2-1 TRBV7-9 -
TGCGCCAGCAGCTTTCGACTAGCGGGAGGTAATGAGCAGTTCTTC CASSFRLAGGNEQFF - TRBJ2-1 TRBV4-1 TRBD2
TGTGCCAGCAGCCCCGGGGGGCTCCGGGACGGGGAGCTGTTTTTT CASSPGGLRDGELFF - TRBJ2-2 TRBV9 -
TGTGCCAGCAGCGGACAGGGGCGGGAGCAGTACTTC CASSGQGREQYF once TRBJ2-7 TRBV9 TRBD1
TGTGCCAGCAGTCTACTAGCGCCCAGTGGTGAGCAGTACTTC CASSLLAPSGEQYF once TRBJ2-7 TRBV27 TRBD2
TGTGCCAGCAGCCAAGAATCCCCGGGACTCACCTCCTACGAGCAGTACTTC CASSQESPGLTSYEQYF - TRBJ2-7 TRBV4-2 -
TGTGCCAGCAGTTCACCTACAATTAGCGGGACGGGGGAGACCCAGTACTTC CASSSPTISGTGETQYF - TRBJ2-5 TRBV27 TRBD2
TGCGCCAGCAGCTTGGCGTCAGGGACCGAAAACATTCAGTACTTC CASSLASGTENIQYF - TRBJ2-4 TRBV5-1 -
TGTGCCAGCAGCTTGGACGGGATCTCCTACGAGCAGTACTTC CASSLDGISYEQYF - TRBJ2-7 TRBV5-6 -
TGCGCCAGCAGCTTGGATGTGACGGCTGAGCAGTTCTTC CASSLDVTAEQFF - TRBJ2-1 TRBV5-1 -
TGTGCCAGCAGCGGAACGGACAGTCCGTACGAGCAGTACTTC CASSGTDSPYEQYF - TRBJ2-7 TRBV7-3 -
TGCGCCAGCAGCCAAGAATCGTGGAGTGAGCAGTTCTTC CASSQESWSEQFF - TRBJ2-1 TRBV4-1 -
TGTGCCAGCAGGTACAGAACAGGGGGCTCTGAAGCTTTCTTT CASRYRTGGSEAFF once TRBJ1-1 TRBV5-6 TRBD1
TGTGCCAGCAGTTTTGGGCTAGCGGGACAGTACGAGCAGTACTTC CASSFGLAGQYEQYF - TRBJ2-7 TRBV28 TRBD2
TGCGCCAGCAGCCAACTACGGGCATATGAAAAACTGTTTTTT CASSQLRAYEKLFF - TRBJ1-4 TRBV4-1 -
TGTGCCAGTGGACTAGAGGTCGGGGAGCTGTTTTTT CASGLEVGELFF - TRBJ2-2 TRBV27 TRBD2
TGCGCCAGCAGCCCGGGGTCAGGCCCCTATGGCTACACCTTC CASSPGSGPYGYTF once TRBJ1-2 TRBV4-1 -
TGTGCCAGCAGTTTAGGCTCCCACCAACCGAACACCGGGGAGCTGTTTTTT CASSLGSHQPNTGELFF - TRBJ2-2 TRBV28 -
TGTGCCAGCAGTTTTACGAGGATACGGAATCAGCCCCAGCATTTT CASSFTRIRNQPQHF - TRBJ1-5 TRBV28 -